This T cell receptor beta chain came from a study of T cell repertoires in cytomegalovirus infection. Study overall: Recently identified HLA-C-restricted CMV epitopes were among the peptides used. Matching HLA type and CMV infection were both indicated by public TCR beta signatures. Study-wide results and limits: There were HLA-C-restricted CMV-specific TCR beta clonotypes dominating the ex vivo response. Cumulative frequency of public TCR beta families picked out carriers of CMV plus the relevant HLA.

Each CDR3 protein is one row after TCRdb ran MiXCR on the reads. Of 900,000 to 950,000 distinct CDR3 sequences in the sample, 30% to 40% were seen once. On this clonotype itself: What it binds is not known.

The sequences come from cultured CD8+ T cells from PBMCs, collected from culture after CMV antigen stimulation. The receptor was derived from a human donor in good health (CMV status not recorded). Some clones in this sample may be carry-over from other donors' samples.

CDR3 DNA: TGTGCCAGCAGAGCGCAAGGGACAGGGCCCCCTGAAGCTTTCTTT. It encodes CASRAQGTGPPEAFF. The chain uses TRBV6-1 and TRBJ1-1, with 9 bases lining up with TRBD1. The CDR3 extends over 15 amino acids. With 6 bases clipped from V and 6 bases from J, the junction kept 11 bases outside the gene matches. Germline assignment: CDR1 MNHNS and CDR2 SASEGT.